Shown below are 3 T cell receptor beta chains from a single sample sequenced in a study of OX40 agonist ivuxolimab in advanced cancers. Generated by immunoSEQ multiplex PCR, the TCRdb table keeps only in-frame clones and is missing some. Here the sample spans over 50,000 clones, approximately 80% being singletons. The starting material was CD4+ or CD8+ T cells sorted from blood, obtained in a trial of the OX40 agonist ivuxolimab. The receptors were gathered from an adult with an advanced solid tumor such as melanoma, head and neck, liver or kidney cancer.

This clone was recorded a few times. This chain connects TRBV9 to TRBJ1-1, with 9 positions matching TRBD1. Germline V CDR1 and CDR2: SGDLS, YYNGEE. This CDR3 spans 11 amino acids. V trimming: 4 bases; J trimming: 14 bases; junction bases outside the gene matches: 6. The CDR3 DNA sequence: TGTGCCAGCAGCTCCCGGGACAGGGCATTCTTT. This translates into CASSSRDRAFF.

The CDR3 coding sequence is TGTGCCAGCTCAACTAACCCAGGGGGGAAAGAGACCCAGTACTTC. It specifies CASSTNPGGKETQYF. J is TRBJ2-5 and V is TRBV18, with D perhaps TRBD1 (7 bases). Germline assignment: CDR1 KGHSH and CDR2 LQKENI. V lost 5 bases to trimming and J lost 3 bases, with 16 bases between them. CDR3 size: 15 residues.

To note about this clone: One end of the junction is discordant with germline, which a read error may explain. This chain uses TRBV9 with TRBJ1-2, with TRBD1 as a possible D gene (5 bases). CDR3 length equals 14 residues. Germline V CDR1 and CDR2: SGDLS, YYNGEE. The CDR3 nucleotides read TGTGCCAGCAGCGCATCCCCCGGGGACTATGGCTACATCTTC. Translation: CASSASPGDYGYIF. Full variable domain (missing parts from reference TRBV9 and TRBJ1-2): DSGVTQTPKHLITATGQRVTLRCSPRSGDLSVYWYQQSLDQGLQFLIQYYNGEERAKGNILERFSAQQFPDLHSELNLSSLELGDSALYFCASSASPGDYGYIFGSGTRLTVV.